Listed here are 26 T cell receptor beta chains from one sample, sequenced in a study of shared clonotypes between healthy human individuals. Terminally differentiated effector memory CD45RA+ cells were excluded by CCR7 positive selection of CD45RO-negative cells. Libraries were prepared by immunoSEQ multiplex PCR; TCRdb keeps only in-frame clonotypes and omits some of them. The data show hundreds of thousands of clones, around 96% seen once. The sample consisted of naive CD8+ T cells sorted from blood. These receptors came from a young man in good health.

The genes are TRBV13 and TRBJ2-3, with 8 bases aligning to TRBD2. The V gene's germline CDR1 is PRHDT and CDR2 FYEKMQ (reference sequence). The CDR3 consists of 14 residues. The trim removed 6 bases at V and 2 bases at J, leaving 4 bases unmatched. CDR3 protein: CASSSGLVTDTQYF. The CDR3 nucleotides are TGTGCCAGCAGTTCGGGACTAGTCACAGATACGCAGTATTTT.

V is TRBV7-9 and J is TRBJ1-5; D is undetermined. V was shortened by 2 bases and J by 7 bases, with 9 bases between the two germline ends. Germline V gene sequence: CDR1 SEHNR, CDR2 FQNEAQ (reference sequence). This CDR3 is 13 amino acids long. The CDR3 DNA follows: TGTGCCAGCAGCTTAAACGGGCGACAGCCCCAGCATTTT. Translating it yields CASSLNGRQPQHF.

CDR3 bases: TGTGCCAGCAGCTTAATGAGCTACGAGCAGTACTTC. It is translated as CASSLMSYEQYF. The rearrangement links TRBV11-2 to TRBJ2-7; unclear D gene. Germline V gene sequence: CDR1 SGHAT, CDR2 FQNNGV. The CDR3 covers 12 residues. V dropped 2 bases and J dropped 3 bases, with 5 bases sitting between them.

J is TRBJ1-4 and V is TRBV4-1; maybe TRBD1 (6 bases). Deletions cut 1 base from V and 8 bases from J, with 11 bases between. The V gene's germline CDR1 is MGHRA and CDR2 YSYEKL. The CDR3 extends over 14 amino acids. CDR3 loop: CASSQGSGEEKLFF. The CDR3, as DNA: TGCGCCAGCAGCCAAGGGTCAGGGGAAGAAAAACTGTTTTTT.

This clone was seen only once. This chain joins TRBV4-1 and TRBJ2-1; possible D gene TRBD1, 5 bases. The germline V and J ends were trimmed by 0 bases and 8 bases, with 11 bases remaining between them. This CDR3 has 14 residues. Germline CDR1 MGHRA, CDR2 YSYEKL. DNA of the CDR3: TGCGCCAGCAGCCAAGAACCAGGGTCGGATGAGCAGTTCTTC. Translating it yields CASSQEPGSDEQFF.

The chain carries TRBV4-1 and TRBJ2-1; 10 bases are a match to TRBD2. This CDR3 contains 17 residues. The V gene's germline CDR1 is MGHRA and CDR2 YSYEKL. Trimming took 2 bases from V and 4 from J; bases not matched to a gene: 8. In DNA, the CDR3 is TGCGCCAGCAGCCAACAATCCGGGACTAGCGAGTACAATGAGCAGTTCTTC. Translation gives CASSQQSGTSEYNEQFF.

The genes are TRBV7-9 and TRBJ2-5; maybe TRBD2 (7 bases). The V gene lost 5 bases and the J gene lost 9 bases, with 10 bases spanning the gap. Germline V gene sequence: CDR1 SEHNR, CDR2 FQNEAQ (reference sequence). The CDR3 loop spans 11 amino acids. For the CDR3, the DNA is TGTGCCAGCAGCCTAGGGGGGGCCCAGTACTTC. The encoded protein is CASSLGGAQYF.

This clone showed up just once. V is TRBV5-1 and J is TRBJ2-1, with D perhaps matching TRBD2 (5 bases). The CDR3 covers 16 residues. Trimming took off 2 bases at V and 3 bases at J, with 15 bases between the two ends. Germline lookup yields CDR1 SGHRS and CDR2 YFSETQ. CDR3 loop: CASSFSLQRIYNEQFF. CDR3 bases: TGCGCCAGCAGCTTCTCACTCCAGCGGATCTACAATGAGCAGTTCTTC.

This clone was seen a single time. The V gene is TRBV27, the J gene TRBJ1-5; D gene ambiguous. The germline V and J ends were trimmed by 4 bases and 5 bases, with 9 bases remaining between them. Germline V gives CDR1 MNHEY, CDR2 SMNVEV (reference sequence). The length of the CDR3 is 13 residues. The CDR3 loop is CASSYGGDQPQHF. DNA of the CDR3: TGTGCCAGCAGTTACGGTGGTGATCAGCCCCAGCATTTT.

The rearrangement joins TRBV7-8 to TRBJ2-7; possible D gene TRBD2, 6 bases. Trimming shortened V by 4 bases and J by 4 bases, and 17 bases separated the two germline ends. This CDR3 is built from 15 residues. From germline, CDR1 is SGHVS and CDR2 FQNEAQ. The CDR3 nucleotides read TGTGCCAGCAGCTCGCCGGGAGTGAGGGTTTACGAGCAGTACTTC. Amino acids: CASSSPGVRVYEQYF.

CDR3 sequence reads: CASRDDEGGDTGELFF. DNA of the CDR3: TGCGCCAGCAGGGACGATGAGGGCGGGGACACCGGGGAGCTGTTTTTT. The chain links TRBV10-2 to TRBJ2-2, with TRBD2 as a possible D gene (6 bases). This CDR3 comprises 16 residues. The germline CDR1 and CDR2 sequences are WSHSY and SAAADI. Trimming cost V 6 bases and J 3 bases, with 17 bases left between them.

A single count supports this clone. This sequence joins TRBV16 and TRBJ1-4, with D hard to call. V gave up 0 bases and J gave up 0 bases, with 14 bases separating them. Germline V gives CDR1 KGHSY, CDR2 FQNENV. The CDR3 loop spans 18 amino acids. The CDR3 bases are TGTGCCAGCAGCCAATCCCCGACGGGGAGAGCAACTAATGAAAAACTGTTTTTT. As protein: CASSQSPTGRATNEKLFF.

The gene calls are TRBV27 and TRBJ2-1; TRBD2 matches 7 bases. Per germline, CDR1 MNHEY and CDR2 SMNVEV (reference sequence). This CDR3 is 14 amino acids long. The ends lost 4 bases at V and 10 bases at J; junction bases unmatched: 10. Here the CDR3 reads CASSYRDYSLEQFF. The CDR3 DNA reads as TGTGCCAGCAGTTATCGGGACTACTCCCTAGAGCAGTTCTTC.

The chain uses TRBV27 and TRBJ1-5; a possible D gene is TRBD1 (5 bases). The ends were cut back, 0 bases at V and 4 bases at J, with 10 bases in the middle. CDR1 MNHEY and CDR2 SMNVEV come from the germline V gene (reference sequence). This CDR3 is 15 amino acids long. The CDR3 sequence: CASSLSGEGNQPQHF. The CDR3, as DNA: TGTGCCAGCAGTTTATCGGGGGAGGGGAATCAGCCCCAGCATTTT.

This clone was found once. The chain carries TRBV7-9 and TRBJ2-3; 16 positions match TRBD2. Germline lookup yields CDR1 SEHNR and CDR2 FQNEAQ (reference sequence). This CDR3 region has 17 residues. V was pared by 4 bases and J by 4 bases, with 5 bases of the junction left unmatched. This CDR3 is CASSSGTSGRVPDTQYF. CDR3 nucleotide sequence: TGTGCCAGCAGCTCAGGGACTAGCGGGAGGGTCCCAGATACGCAGTATTTT.

The chain is built from TRBV19 and TRBJ1-4; D gene ambiguous. The ends were cut back, 7 bases at V and 5 bases at J, with 23 bases in the middle. From germline, CDR1 is LNHDA and CDR2 SQIVND (reference sequence). CDR3 length: 17 residues. The CDR3 region is CASTPDGVHKRNEKLFF. The CDR3 DNA follows: TGTGCCAGTACCCCCGATGGGGTCCATAAGCGAAATGAAAAACTGTTTTTT.

The chain is built from TRBV27 and TRBJ1-5, with D tentatively TRBD1 (6 bases). The V gene's germline CDR1 is MNHEY and CDR2 SMNVEV (reference sequence). The CDR3 length is 13 residues. V was trimmed by 4 bases and J by 7 bases, leaving 11 bases between them. As DNA, the CDR3 is TGTGCCAGCAGTTCAGGGGTTTTACAGCCCCAGCATTTT. Its protein is CASSSGVLQPQHF.

The chain links TRBV28 to TRBJ2-7; TRBD2 aligns across 8 bases. The length of the CDR3 is 15 residues. After removal of 4 bases from V and 0 bases from J, the junction contained 5 bases not matched to a gene. The germline CDR1 and CDR2 sequences are MDHEN and SYDVKM. Here the CDR3 reads CASSSYRGGSYEQYF. For the CDR3, the DNA is TGTGCCAGCAGTTCTTACCGGGGGGGCTCCTACGAGCAGTACTTC.

The J gene is TRBJ2-7, the V gene TRBV29-1; 9 nucleotides align to TRBD1. With V trimmed by 5 bases and J by 5 bases, 10 bases remained unmatched. The germline V gene encodes CDR1 SQVTM and CDR2 ANQGSEA. The CDR3 contains 14 residues. The DNA of the CDR3 is TGCAGCGTTTCTCCGGGACAGGGCGTCCACGAGCAGTACTTC. It is translated as CSVSPGQGVHEQYF.

This sequence joins TRBV28 and TRBJ2-5; tentatively, D is TRBD1 (5 bases). The CDR3 length is 15 residues. CDR1 is MDHEN and CDR2 is SYDVKM in the germline V gene. V was pared by 1 base and J by 5 bases, with 14 bases between. The CDR3 DNA reads TGTGCCAGCAGTTTATTCCGACAGCCTTGGGAGACCCAGTACTTC. Protein product: CASSLFRQPWETQYF.

On this clone itself: Other nucleotide sequences in the sample specify the same CDR3. The chain uses TRBV27 and TRBJ2-7; no firm D call. Germline V gene lookup returns CDR1 MNHEY and CDR2 SMNVEV (reference sequence). The germline V and J ends were trimmed by 2 bases and 2 bases, with 7 bases remaining between them. The CDR3 covers 13 residues. In DNA form, the CDR3 reads TGTGCCAGCAGTTTAAGGTTGGCCTACGAGCAGTACTTC. It yields the protein CASSLRLAYEQYF.

This chain links TRBV27 with TRBJ2-7; possible D gene TRBD2, 5 bases. Germline CDR1 reads MNHEY; CDR2 reads SMNVEV (reference sequence). The CDR3 is 13 residues long. Trimming took off 2 bases at V and 7 bases at J, with 12 bases between the two ends. DNA of the CDR3: TGTGCCAGCAGTTTAAGGGCCCCGGGGGAGCAGTACTTC. Protein: CASSLRAPGEQYF.

A single count supports this clone. The chain recombines TRBV5-8 with TRBJ2-1, with unresolved D. The germline V gene encodes CDR1 SGHTS and CDR2 YDEGEE. The CDR3 is 16 amino acids. Trimming took off 3 bases at V and 0 bases at J, with 13 bases between the two ends. The CDR3: CASSWITPSSYNEQFF. The CDR3 DNA sequence: TGTGCCAGCAGCTGGATTACCCCGAGCTCCTACAATGAGCAGTTCTTC.

Remarks on this clone: This specimen includes other DNA sequences encoding the same CDR3. This chain uses TRBV4-3 with TRBJ2-7; the match to TRBD2 covers 12 bases. The length of the CDR3 is 15 residues. The trim removed 1 base at V and 3 bases at J, leaving 1 base unmatched. CDR1 and CDR2 from the germline V gene are LGHNA and YSLEER. CDR3 DNA: TGCGCCAGCAGCCAAGCGACTAGCGGGAGCTACGAGCAGTACTTC. Translating gives CASSQATSGSYEQYF.

The rearrangement links TRBV4-1 to TRBJ2-2, with D unresolved. CDR1 and CDR2 (germline): MGHRA, YSYEKL. V dropped 1 base and J dropped 0 bases, with 12 bases sitting between them. This CDR3 is 17 amino acids long. The CDR3 nucleotides are TGCGCCAGCAGCCAAGCTCCCTTAAGCGCGAACACCGGGGAGCTGTTTTTT. Translating it yields CASSQAPLSANTGELFF.

The chain couples TRBV7-9 to TRBJ2-1, with D maybe TRBD2 (6 bases). Per the germline V gene, CDR1 is SEHNR and CDR2 is FQNEAQ (reference sequence). V lost 2 bases and J lost 3, with 23 bases in between. The CDR3 is 19 amino acids. The CDR3 here is CASSLHSLHGREVYNEQFF. The CDR3 bases are TGTGCCAGCAGCTTACATTCTTTACATGGCAGGGAGGTCTACAATGAGCAGTTCTTC.